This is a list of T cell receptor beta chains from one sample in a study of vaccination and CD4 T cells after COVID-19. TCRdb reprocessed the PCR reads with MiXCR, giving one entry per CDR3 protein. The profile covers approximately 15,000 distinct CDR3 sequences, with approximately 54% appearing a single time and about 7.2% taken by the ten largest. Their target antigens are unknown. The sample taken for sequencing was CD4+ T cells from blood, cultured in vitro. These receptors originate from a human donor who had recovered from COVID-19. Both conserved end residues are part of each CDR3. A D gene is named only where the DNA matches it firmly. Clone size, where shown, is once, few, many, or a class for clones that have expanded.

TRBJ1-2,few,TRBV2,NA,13,CASSPDRNYGYTF,TGTGCCAGCAGTCCAGACAGGAACTATGGCTACACCTTC
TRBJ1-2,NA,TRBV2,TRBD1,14,CASSLGQGTYGYTF,TGTGCCAGCAGCCTAGGACAGGGAACCTATGGCTACACCTTC
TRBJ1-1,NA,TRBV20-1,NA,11,CSAKVFVEAFF,TGCAGTGCTAAGGTCTTCGTAGAAGCTTTCTTT
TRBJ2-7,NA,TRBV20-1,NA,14,CSGADPRDNYEQYF,TGCAGTGGCGCAGACCCGCGAGACAACTACGAGCAGTACTTC
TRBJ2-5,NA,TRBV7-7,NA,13,CASSLEFSGTQYF,TGTGCTAGCAGCTTAGAGTTTTCGGGGACCCAGTACTTC
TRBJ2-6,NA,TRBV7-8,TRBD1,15,CAGRDRGLGANVLTF,TGTGCCGGACGGGACAGGGGGCTTGGGGCCAACGTCCTGACTTTC
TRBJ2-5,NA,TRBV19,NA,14,CASSIRGPLETQYF,TGTGCCAGTAGTATAAGGGGACCCCTCGAGACCCAGTACTTC
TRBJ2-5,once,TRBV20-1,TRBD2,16,CSAIDRQRGPGETQYF,TGCAGTGCTATCGACCGACAGCGGGGGCCGGGGGAGACCCAGTACTTC
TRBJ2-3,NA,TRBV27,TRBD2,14,CASSWGREGDTQYF,TGTGCCAGCAGTTGGGGACGGGAGGGTGATACGCAGTATTTT
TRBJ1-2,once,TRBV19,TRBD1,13,CASSIDREYGYTF,TGTGCCAGTAGTATCGACAGGGAATATGGCTACACCTTC
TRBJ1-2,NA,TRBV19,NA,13,CASSLGLYYGYTF,TGTGCCAGTAGTCTGGGGCTCTACTATGGCTACACCTTC
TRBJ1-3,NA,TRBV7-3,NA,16,CASSLAEPPPGNTIYF,TGTGCCAGCAGCTTAGCAGAACCTCCTCCTGGAAACACCATATATTTT
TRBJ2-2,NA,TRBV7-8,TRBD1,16,CASSPWTGRDTGELFF,TGTGCCAGCAGCCCTTGGACAGGGCGGGACACCGGGGAGCTGTTTTTT